The T cell receptor (beta chain) under discussion was sequenced for a study of radiation and T cells in renal cell carcinoma. Sequenced by immunoSEQ multiplex PCR; TCRdb stores in-frame clones only, minus some. In the table there are 130,000 to 150,000 clones, 70% to 90% of which are singletons. Time point denoted: baseline pretreatment blood. Treatment noted: 15 Gy SBRT to primary tumor, nephrectomy 4 weeks later. The CDR3 length is 16 residues. V lost 5 bases, J lost 1 base, and 7 bases stayed unmatched. Germline V lookup: CDR1 LNHDA, CDR2 SQIVND (reference sequence). The starting material was blood, obtained from a patient whose treatment included radiotherapy and nephrectomy. The source is a woman aged 45-65 years with renal cell carcinoma. The chain is built from TRBV19 and TRBJ2-2; 7 nucleotides match TRBD2. In nucleotides, the CDR3 is TGTGCCAGTAGTTCGGGGGGATGGCGGAACACCGGGGAGCTGTTTTTT. Residues: CASSSGGWRNTGELFF.